The 23 T cell receptor beta chains below all came from one sample that was sequenced in a study of control samples from healthy donors and cancer patients. Libraries were prepared by immunoSEQ multiplex PCR; TCRdb keeps only in-frame clonotypes and omits some of them. The sample has some 220,000 clones, around 94% seen once. The material sequenced was blood. The receptors shown here come from a man in his fifties or sixties in good health.

This chain connects TRBV5-1 to TRBJ1-1; no firm D call. Germline-derived CDR1 and CDR2 are SGHRS and YFSETQ. Trimming removed 6 bases from V and 0 bases from J, with 9 bases in between. This CDR3 spans 13 amino acids. CDR3: CASTLELNTEAFF. The CDR3 coding sequence is TGCGCCAGCACTCTGGAGTTGAACACTGAAGCTTTCTTT.

This rearrangement joins TRBV28 to TRBJ2-1; no clear D. This CDR3 has 14 residues. Germline CDR1 reads MDHEN; CDR2 reads SYDVKM. V lost 7 bases, J lost 2 bases, and 12 bases lay in between. CDR3 in amino acids: CASTPFSAYNEQFF. DNA for the CDR3: TGTGCCAGCACCCCCTTCAGTGCCTACAATGAGCAGTTCTTC.

About this clone: The sample carries other DNA sequences with the same CDR3. The chain carries TRBV18 and TRBJ2-3; D call uncertain. This CDR3 is 12 amino acids long. Trimming shortened V by 3 bases and J by 2 bases, and 3 bases separated the two germline ends. Germline V gene lookup returns CDR1 KGHSH and CDR2 LQKENI. CDR3: CASSPYTDTQYF. DNA of the CDR3: TGTGCCAGCTCACCCTACACAGATACGCAGTATTTT.

This CDR3 reads CASRHRDRGYDSPLHF. CDR3 sequence (DNA): TGTGCCAGCAGGCACCGGGACAGGGGGTACGATTCACCCCTCCACTTT. The chain links TRBV3-1 (or the pseudogene TRBV3-2) to TRBJ1-6, with TRBD1 matching 11 bases. With V trimmed by 6 bases and J by 8 bases, 9 bases remained unmatched. CDR3 length: 16 amino acids. Looked up from germline, CDR1 is LGHDT and CDR2 is YNNKEL (reference sequence).

V usage is TRBV25-1 and J usage is TRBJ2-7, with D perhaps being TRBD1 or TRBD2 (5 bases each). The CDR3 sequence is 11 residues long. Trimming cost V 4 bases and J 6 bases, with 7 bases left between them. Germline V gene sequence: CDR1 MGHDK, CDR2 SYGVNS. As DNA, the CDR3 is TGTGCCAGCAGTGTGGGGGTCGAGCAGTACGTC. Residues: CASSVGVEQYV.

This chain joins TRBV7-6 and TRBJ2-7; unclear D gene. V dropped 0 bases and J dropped 5 bases, with 8 bases sitting between them. This CDR3 has 13 residues. In germline, CDR1 is SGHVS, CDR2 FNYEAQ. CDR3 region: CASSLARIHEQYF. In nucleotides, the CDR3 is TGTGCCAGCAGCTTAGCGCGTATCCACGAGCAGTACTTC. Drawing the rest from reference TRBV7-6 and TRBJ2-7, the complete variable domain is GAGVSQSPRYKVTKRGQDVALRCDPISGHVSLYWYRQALGQGPEFLTYFNYEAQQDKSGLPNDRFSAERPEGSISTLTIQRTEQRDSAMYRCASSLARIHEQYFGPGTRLTVT.

The rearrangement joins TRBV5-1 to TRBJ2-1; TRBD1 matches 7 bases. The CDR3 runs 15 residues. Per germline, CDR1 SGHRS and CDR2 YFSETQ. J gave up 5 bases and V 4 bases, and 9 bases lay outside the gene matches. The CDR3 protein is CASSDLTGTDNEQFF. The CDR3 region has the DNA TGCGCCAGCAGCGATCTAACAGGGACAGACAATGAGCAGTTCTTC. Supplemented by reference TRBV5-1 and TRBJ2-1, the full variable domain reads KAGVTQTPRYLIKTRGQQVTLSCSPISGHRSVSWYQQTPGQGLQFLFEYFSETQRNKGNFPGRFSGRQFSNSRSEMNVSTLELGDSALYLCASSDLTGTDNEQFFGPGTRLTVL.

This clone was detected only once. This chain connects TRBV12-3 or TRBV12-4 to TRBJ1-1, with unresolved D. With 3 bases removed from V and 1 base from J, the gap between germline ends came to 6 bases. The CDR3 contains 13 residues. CDR3 region: CASSLIGNTEAFF. The DNA for the CDR3 is TGTGCCAGCAGTTTGATAGGGAACACTGAAGCTTTCTTT.

This clone has a single count. J is TRBJ2-5 and V is TRBV19, with 13 bases aligning to TRBD2. The CDR3 extends over 16 amino acids. Unmatched junction bases numbered 6, after V lost 8 bases and J lost 0 bases. Germline CDR1 is LNHDA and CDR2 is SQIVND (reference sequence). The CDR3 reads CASSTSGGTYQETQYF. The CDR3 region has the DNA TGTGCCAGTTCGACTAGCGGGGGGACGTACCAAGAGACCCAGTACTTC.

This chain links TRBV15 with TRBJ1-5; TRBD1 matches 7 bases. This CDR3 comprises 14 residues. V lost 0 bases to trimming and J lost 6 bases; unmatched junction nucleotides: 2. Germline V gene lookup returns CDR1 LNHNV and CDR2 YYDKDF (reference sequence). CDR3 bases: TGTGCCACCAGCAGAGAACAGGGGCGTCAGCCCCAGCATTTT. This translates into CATSREQGRQPQHF.

This chain links TRBV18 with TRBJ1-1; D might be TRBD1 (6 bases). V lost 2 bases, J lost 8 bases, and 18 bases lay in between. The CDR3 is 15 amino acids. Per germline, CDR1 KGHSH and CDR2 LQKENI. The DNA for the CDR3 is TGTGCCAGCTCACCAAACAGGGTCCTTGAGGAGGAAGCTTTCTTT. Translating it yields CASSPNRVLEEEAFF. Looking up the rest from reference TRBV18 and TRBJ1-1 gives the full variable domain: NAGVMQNPRHLVRRRGQEARLRCSPMKGHSHVYWYRQLPEEGLKFMVYLQKENIIDESGMPKERFSAEFPKEGPSILRIQQVVRGDSAAYFCASSPNRVLEEEAFFGQGTRLTVV.

The V call is TRBV11-3, the J call TRBJ2-2; tentative D call: TRBD2 (5 bases). Trimming removed 6 bases at V and 5 bases at J, with 13 bases between. This CDR3 is 14 amino acids long. CDR1 is SGHNT, CDR2 YENEEA, per germline. DNA of the CDR3: TGTGCCAGCAGTCCGGGGAGAAAGACCGGGGAGCTGTTTTTT. Its translation is CASSPGRKTGELFF.

This clone was counted between two and nine times. The CDR3 DNA reads TGTGCCAGCAGTGACGGGTATGAAGCTTTCTTT. Protein sequence: CASSDGYEAFF. The J gene is TRBJ1-1, the V gene TRBV7-2; D unresolved. Deletions cut 6 bases from V and 7 bases from J, with 9 bases between. The CDR3 is made up of 11 amino acids. CDR1 is SGHTA, CDR2 FQGNSA, per germline.

This clone has a single count. The CDR3, as DNA: TGTGCCACCAGGTACAGGGGTGTCGGTGAGCAGTTCTTC. Its translation: CATRYRGVGEQFF. The chain couples TRBV28 to TRBJ2-1, with TRBD1 identical over 7 bases. CDR3 length: 13 amino acids. Germline values: CDR1 MDHEN, CDR2 SYDVKM. V lost 10 bases to trimming and J lost 9 bases; unmatched junction nucleotides: 12.

The chain is built from TRBV10-3 and TRBJ2-5, with TRBD1 matching over 12 bases. V was clipped by 1 base and J by 5 bases; unmatched bases: 5. The V gene's germline CDR1 is ENHRY and CDR2 SYGVKD. The CDR3 is 16 residues long. CDR3 nucleotide sequence: TGTGCCATCAGTGAGTTCACCGGGACAGGGGGCGAGACCCAGTACTTC. Amino acid sequence: CAISEFTGTGGETQYF.

This sequence joins TRBV30 and TRBJ2-7; tentatively, D is TRBD1 (5 bases). V dropped 2 bases and J dropped 1 base, with 6 bases sitting between them. CDR1 and CDR2 from the germline V gene are GTSNPN and SVGIG (reference sequence). The CDR3 has 12 amino acids. The CDR3 loop is CAWSRQSYEQYF. CDR3 DNA: TGTGCCTGGAGTCGACAGTCCTACGAGCAGTACTTC.

This clone was detected only once. The chain couples TRBV7-3 to TRBJ1-3, with D tentatively TRBD1 (5 bases). V lost 6 bases to trimming and J lost 0 bases, with 9 bases between them. The length of the CDR3 is 14 residues. The V gene's germline CDR1 is SGHTA and CDR2 FQGTGA. DNA of the CDR3: TGTGCCAGCAGTATGGGGGGCTCTGGAAACACCATATATTTT. As protein: CASSMGGSGNTIYF.

This chain links TRBV7-3 with TRBJ2-3; D unclear. V dropped 5 bases and J dropped 6 bases, with 9 bases sitting between them. The length of the CDR3 is 12 residues. Germline lookup yields CDR1 SGHTA and CDR2 FQGTGA. CDR3 in amino acids: CASSPYGDTQYF. The CDR3 DNA reads as TGTGCCAGCAGCCCATATGGGGATACGCAGTATTTT.

The chain recombines TRBV5-1 with TRBJ1-5; D unresolved. The CDR3 totals 14 residues. The ends were cut back, 0 bases at V and 6 bases at J, with 10 bases in the middle. Germline CDR1 and CDR2: SGHRS and YFSETQ. The chain's CDR3 is CASSLVGLGQPQHF. The DNA of the CDR3 is TGCGCCAGCAGCTTGGTGGGGTTGGGTCAGCCCCAGCATTTT.

CDR3 amino acids: CASSTQTGANNEQFF. The CDR3 DNA follows: TGCGCCAGCAGCACCCAGACAGGAGCCAACAATGAGCAGTTCTTC. The chain is built from TRBV5-1 and TRBJ2-1, with D perhaps TRBD1 (6 bases). V shed 4 bases and J shed 5 bases, with 16 bases lying between them. This CDR3 has 15 amino acids. Germline V gene data show CDR1 as SGHRS and CDR2 as YFSETQ.

V gene TRBV5-1 combines with J gene TRBJ2-3; TRBD2 agrees at 7 bases. This CDR3 has 17 amino acids. Per the germline V gene, CDR1 is SGHRS and CDR2 is YFSETQ. V dropped 0 bases and J dropped 2; count of bases not matched to a gene: 9. DNA for the CDR3: TGCGCCAGCAGCTTGGCCCGGGGGGAGGGGAACACAGATACGCAGTATTTT. Its translation: CASSLARGEGNTDTQYF.

Here the CDR3 DNA reads TGTGCCAGCTCACCAGGAAGGGATCATCAGCCCCAGCATTTT. This codes for CASSPGRDHQPQHF. This sequence joins TRBV18 and TRBJ1-5; D not resolved. V lost 2 bases, J lost 5 bases, and 10 bases lay in between. Germline assignment: CDR1 KGHSH and CDR2 LQKENI. This CDR3 is 14 amino acids long. Supplemented by reference TRBV18 and TRBJ1-5, the full variable domain reads NAGVMQNPRHLVRRRGQEARLRCSPMKGHSHVYWYRQLPEEGLKFMVYLQKENIIDESGMPKERFSAEFPKEGPSILRIQQVVRGDSAAYFCASSPGRDHQPQHFGDGTRLSIL.

This clone was observed a single time. The chain joins TRBV27 to TRBJ2-1, with 7 bases fitting TRBD2. The V and J ends lost 4 bases and 6 bases, in that order; junction bases with no gene match: 9. CDR3 length equals 15 residues. In germline, CDR1 is MNHEY, CDR2 SMNVEV (reference sequence). The CDR3 bases are TGTGCCAGCAGTTCGTCGAGACTAGCCCTCAATGAGCAGTTCTTC. Translation: CASSSSRLALNEQFF.